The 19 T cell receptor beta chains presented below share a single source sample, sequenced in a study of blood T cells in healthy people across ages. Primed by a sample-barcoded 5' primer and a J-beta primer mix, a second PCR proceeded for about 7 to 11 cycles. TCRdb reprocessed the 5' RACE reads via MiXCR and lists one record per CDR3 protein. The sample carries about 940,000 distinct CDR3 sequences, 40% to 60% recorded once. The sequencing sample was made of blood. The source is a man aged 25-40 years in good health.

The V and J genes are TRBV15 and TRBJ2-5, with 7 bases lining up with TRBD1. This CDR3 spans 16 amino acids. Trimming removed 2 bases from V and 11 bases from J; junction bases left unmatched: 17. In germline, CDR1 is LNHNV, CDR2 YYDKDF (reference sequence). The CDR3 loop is CATSRQDRSSYNEQYF. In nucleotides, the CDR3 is TGTGCCACCAGCAGACAGGACAGGTCGTCCTACAATGAGCAGTACTTC.

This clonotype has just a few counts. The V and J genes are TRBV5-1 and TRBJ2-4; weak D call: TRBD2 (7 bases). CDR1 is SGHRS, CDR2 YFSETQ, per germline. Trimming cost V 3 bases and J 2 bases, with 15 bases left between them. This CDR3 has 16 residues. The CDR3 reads CASSYGGALTKNIQYF. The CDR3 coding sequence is TGCGCCAGCAGCTATGGGGGGGCCCTAACCAAAAACATTCAGTACTTC. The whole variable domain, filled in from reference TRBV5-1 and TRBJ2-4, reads KAGVTQTPRYLIKTRGQQVTLSCSPISGHRSVSWYQQTPGQGLQFLFEYFSETQRNKGNFPGRFSGRQFSNSRSEMNVSTLELGDSALYLCASSYGGALTKNIQYFGAGTRLSVL.

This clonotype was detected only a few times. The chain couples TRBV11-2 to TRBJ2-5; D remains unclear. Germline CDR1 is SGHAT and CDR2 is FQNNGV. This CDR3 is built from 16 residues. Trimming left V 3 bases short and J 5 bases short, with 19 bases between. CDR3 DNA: TGTGCCAGCAGCTTTCTCTCTCTCGGGTTCTTGGAGACCCAGTACTTC. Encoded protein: CASSFLSLGFLETQYF. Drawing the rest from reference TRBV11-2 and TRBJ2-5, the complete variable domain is EAGVAQSPRYKIIEKRQSVAFWCNPISGHATLYWYQQILGQGPKLLIQFQNNGVVDDSQLPKDRFSAERLKGVDSTLKIQPAKLEDSAVYLCASSFLSLGFLETQYFGPGTRLLVL.

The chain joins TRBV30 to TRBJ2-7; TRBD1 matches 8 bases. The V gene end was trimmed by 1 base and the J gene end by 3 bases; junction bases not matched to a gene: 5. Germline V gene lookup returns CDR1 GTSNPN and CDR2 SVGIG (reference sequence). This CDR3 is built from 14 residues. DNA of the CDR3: TGTGCCTGGAGTGAACAGGGGGGCCTCTACGAGCAGTACTTC. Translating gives CAWSEQGGLYEQYF.

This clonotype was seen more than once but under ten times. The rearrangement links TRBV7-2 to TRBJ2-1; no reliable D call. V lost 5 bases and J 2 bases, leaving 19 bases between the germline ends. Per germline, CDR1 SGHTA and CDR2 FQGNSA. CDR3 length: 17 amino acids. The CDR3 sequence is CASSPSRGRKAYNEQFF. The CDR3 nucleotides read TGTGCCAGCAGCCCAAGCCGTGGCAGAAAAGCCTACAATGAGCAGTTCTTC.

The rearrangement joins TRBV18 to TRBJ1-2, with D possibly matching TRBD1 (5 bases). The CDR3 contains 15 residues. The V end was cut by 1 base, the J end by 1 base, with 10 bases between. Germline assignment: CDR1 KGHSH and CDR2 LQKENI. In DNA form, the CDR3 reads TGTGCCAGCTCACCACAAGTGGGGGATAACTATGGCTACACCTTC. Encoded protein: CASSPQVGDNYGYTF.

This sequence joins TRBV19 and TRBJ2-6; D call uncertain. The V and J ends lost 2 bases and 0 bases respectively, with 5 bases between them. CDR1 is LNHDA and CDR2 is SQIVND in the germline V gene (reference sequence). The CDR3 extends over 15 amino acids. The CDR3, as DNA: TGTGCCAGTAGTATATCGGGCTCTGGGGCCAACGTCCTGACTTTC. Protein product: CASSISGSGANVLTF.

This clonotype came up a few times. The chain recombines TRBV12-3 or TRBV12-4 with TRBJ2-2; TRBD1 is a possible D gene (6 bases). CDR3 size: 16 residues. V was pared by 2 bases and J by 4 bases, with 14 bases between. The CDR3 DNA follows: TGTGCCAGCAGTTTAAGGTCTCAGGGGAGCACCGGGGAGCTGTTTTTT. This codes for CASSLRSQGSTGELFF.

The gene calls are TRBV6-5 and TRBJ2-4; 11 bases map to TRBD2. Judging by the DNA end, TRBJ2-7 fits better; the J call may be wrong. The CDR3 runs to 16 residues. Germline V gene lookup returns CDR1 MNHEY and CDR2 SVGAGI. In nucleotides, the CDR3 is TGTGCCAGCAGTTACCGACTAGCGGGGTCACTTTACGAGCAGTACTTC. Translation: CASSYRLAGSLYEQYF.

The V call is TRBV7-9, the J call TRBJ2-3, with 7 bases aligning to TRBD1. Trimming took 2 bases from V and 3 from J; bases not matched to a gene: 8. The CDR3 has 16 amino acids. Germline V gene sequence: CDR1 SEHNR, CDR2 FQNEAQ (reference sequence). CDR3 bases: TGTGCCAGCAGCTTACCCTCCTTACAGGGGACAGATACGCAGTATTTT. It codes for CASSLPSLQGTDTQYF.

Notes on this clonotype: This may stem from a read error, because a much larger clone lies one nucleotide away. CDR3 loop: CVSSVATDEQFF. CDR3 bases: TGTGTCAGCAGCGTAGCTACCGATGAGCAGTTCTTC. V is TRBV9 and J is TRBJ2-1; D not resolved. Germline V CDR1 and CDR2: SGDLS, YYNGEE. The CDR3 has 12 amino acids.

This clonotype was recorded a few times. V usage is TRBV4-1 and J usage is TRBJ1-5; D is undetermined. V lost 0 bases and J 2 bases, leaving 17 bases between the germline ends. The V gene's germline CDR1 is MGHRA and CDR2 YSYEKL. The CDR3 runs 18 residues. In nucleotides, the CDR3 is TGCGCCAGCAGCCAAGATCGTGTCAGGACTCAGGGCAATCAGCCCCAGCATTTT. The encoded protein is CASSQDRVRTQGNQPQHF.

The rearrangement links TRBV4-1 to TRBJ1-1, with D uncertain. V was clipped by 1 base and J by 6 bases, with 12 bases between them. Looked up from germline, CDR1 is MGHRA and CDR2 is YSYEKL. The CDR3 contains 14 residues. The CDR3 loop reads CASSQVGVDAEAFF. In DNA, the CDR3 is TGCGCCAGCAGCCAAGTCGGGGTAGACGCTGAAGCTTTCTTT.

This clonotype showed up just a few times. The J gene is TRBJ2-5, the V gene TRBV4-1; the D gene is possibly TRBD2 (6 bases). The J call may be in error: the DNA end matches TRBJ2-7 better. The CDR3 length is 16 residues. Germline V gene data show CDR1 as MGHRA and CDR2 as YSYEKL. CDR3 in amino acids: CASSQPSGGTPHEQYF. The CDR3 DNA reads TGCGCCAGCAGCCAACCTTCCGGAGGGACCCCCCACGAGCAGTACTTC.

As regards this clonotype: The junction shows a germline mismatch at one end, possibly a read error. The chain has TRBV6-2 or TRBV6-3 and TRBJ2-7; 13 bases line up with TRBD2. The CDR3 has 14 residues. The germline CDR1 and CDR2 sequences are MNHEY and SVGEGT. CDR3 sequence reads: CTSSKTSGGIPPYF. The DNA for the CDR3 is TGTACCAGCAGTAAGACTAGCGGGGGGATCCCTCCGTACTTC.

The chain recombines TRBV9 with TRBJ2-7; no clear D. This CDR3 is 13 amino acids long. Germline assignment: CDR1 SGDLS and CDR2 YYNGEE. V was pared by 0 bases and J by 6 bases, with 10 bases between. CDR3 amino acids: CASSVDSWGEQYF. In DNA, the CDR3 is TGTGCCAGCAGCGTAGATAGCTGGGGCGAGCAGTACTTC.

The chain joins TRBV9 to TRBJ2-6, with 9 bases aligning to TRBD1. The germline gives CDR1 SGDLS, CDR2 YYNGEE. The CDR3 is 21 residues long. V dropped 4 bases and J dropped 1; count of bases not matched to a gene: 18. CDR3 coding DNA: TGTGCCAGCAGCCCCCAGGGATCGGTCGGACAGGGGTATTCTGGGGCCAACGTCCTGACTTTC. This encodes CASSPQGSVGQGYSGANVLTF.

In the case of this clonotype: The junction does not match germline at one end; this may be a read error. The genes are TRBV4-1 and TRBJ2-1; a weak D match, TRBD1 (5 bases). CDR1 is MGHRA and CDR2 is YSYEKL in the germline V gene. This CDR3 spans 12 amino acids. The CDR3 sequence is CPSSQGNNEQFF. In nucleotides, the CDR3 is TGCCCCAGCAGCCAGGGAAACAATGAGCAGTTCTTC.

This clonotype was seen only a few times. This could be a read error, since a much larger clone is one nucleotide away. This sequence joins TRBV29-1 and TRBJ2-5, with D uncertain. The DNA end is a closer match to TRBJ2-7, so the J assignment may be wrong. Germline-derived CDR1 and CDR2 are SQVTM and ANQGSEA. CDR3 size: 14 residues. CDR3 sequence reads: CSVEVVGIGDEQYF. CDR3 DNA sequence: TGCAGCGTTGAAGTTGTGGGTATTGGGGACGAGCAGTACTTC.